The 10 T cell receptor beta chains presented below share a single source sample, sequenced in a study of blood T cell repertoires in COVID-19. Sequenced by immunoSEQ multiplex PCR; TCRdb stores in-frame clones only, minus some. The repertoire holds roughly 99,000 clones, with about 90% as singletons. The sequenced material came from peripheral blood. The receptors originated from a man aged 40-50 years with active or convalescent COVID-19.

The CDR3 nucleotides are TGTGCCAGTAGTATTGCGGGTAACTCCTACAATGAGCAGTTCTTC. Translated, it gives CASSIAGNSYNEQFF. The chain links TRBV19 to TRBJ2-1, with a possible D match to TRBD2 (5 bases). This CDR3 comprises 15 residues. Trimming left V 3 bases short and J 0 bases short, with 9 bases between. Germline loops: CDR1 LNHDA, CDR2 SQIVND (reference sequence).

The gene calls are TRBV18 and TRBJ2-5, with a tentative D call TRBD1 (6 bases). V was trimmed by 1 base and J by 5 bases, leaving 14 bases between them. The CDR3 spans 15 residues. Germline V gene lookup returns CDR1 KGHSH and CDR2 LQKENI. The CDR3 DNA is TGTGCCAGCTCACCACTACAGGGAAGTGGTGAGACCCAGTACTTC. Amino acid sequence: CASSPLQGSGETQYF.

The gene calls are TRBV29-1 and TRBJ1-1, with 9 bases fitting TRBD1. V gave up 7 bases and J gave up 5 bases; unmatched junction bases: 14. The CDR3 has 15 amino acids. Germline assignment: CDR1 SQVTM and CDR2 ANQGSEA. The CDR3, as DNA: TGCAGCGCACAACCCGGACAGGGGATTCGGACTGAAGCTTTCTTT. Protein: CSAQPGQGIRTEAFF.

In its sample, this clone was seen many times. This chain joins TRBV2 and TRBJ1-2, with a possible D match to TRBD1 (6 bases). V lost 7 bases, J lost 2 bases, and 8 bases lay in between. This CDR3 is built from 12 residues. CDR1 SNHLY and CDR2 FYNNEI come from the germline V gene. CDR3 DNA: TGTGCCAGCATAAGGGGGAACTATGGCTACACCTTC. The encoded protein is CASIRGNYGYTF.

CDR3 sequence reads: CASSSGTGMNTEAFF. The CDR3, as DNA: TGTGCCAGCAGCTCCGGGACAGGGATGAACACTGAAGCTTTCTTT. The genes are TRBV7-2 and TRBJ1-1; 9 nucleotides match TRBD1. This CDR3 contains 15 residues. Germline V lookup: CDR1 SGHTA, CDR2 FQGNSA. Unmatched junction bases numbered 3, after V lost 4 bases and J lost 0 bases.

This clone was recorded only once. The rearrangement uses TRBV3-1 (or the pseudogene TRBV3-2) and TRBJ2-7, with 7 nucleotides matching TRBD1. V lost 4 bases to trimming and J lost 1 base; unmatched junction nucleotides: 13. CDR3 length equals 17 residues. Per germline, CDR1 LGHDT and CDR2 YNNKEL (reference sequence). CDR3 amino acids: CASSPTIGVTGSYEQYF. The DNA of the CDR3 is TGTGCCAGCAGCCCCACAATTGGGGTGACAGGGTCCTACGAGCAGTACTTC.

CDR3 sequence: CASSEAVVSNNSPLHF. The CDR3 bases are TGTGCCAGCAGTGAGGCGGTCGTTTCCAATAATTCACCCCTCCACTTT. This chain uses TRBV2 with TRBJ1-6; D ambiguous. V lost 3 bases to trimming and J lost 5 bases, with 14 bases between them. CDR1 and CDR2 (germline): SNHLY, FYNNEI. This CDR3 region has 16 residues.

The chain has TRBV3-1 (or the pseudogene TRBV3-2) and TRBJ1-2, with D possibly matching TRBD1 (5 bases). This CDR3 has 13 residues. Germline V gene lookup returns CDR1 LGHDT and CDR2 YNNKEL (reference sequence). V lost 2 bases to trimming and J lost 7 bases, with 11 bases between them. The CDR3 spells CASSQPGWGGYTF. The CDR3 DNA sequence: TGTGCCAGCAGCCAACCAGGGTGGGGTGGCTACACCTTC.

The CDR3, as DNA: TGTGCCAGAAGCTTGGGTGGCAGGGGGATCAACGAGCAGTACTTC. It specifies CARSLGGRGINEQYF. The gene calls are TRBV5-3 and TRBJ2-7; 7 bases line up with TRBD1. TRBV5-3 is given ORF status, its function remaining uncertain. The CDR3 loop spans 15 amino acids. The J segment lost 5 bases and the V segment lost 0 bases, leaving 8 bases of the junction unmatched.

The chain joins TRBV29-1 to TRBJ2-1, with 8 bases fitting TRBD2. Germline values: CDR1 SQVTM, CDR2 ANQGSEA. The CDR3 covers 14 residues. With 6 bases clipped from V and 2 bases from J, the junction kept 6 bases outside the gene matches. The CDR3 DNA is TGCAGCGTCGCTAAGACTAGCGCCTACAATGAGCAGTTCTTC. Protein sequence: CSVAKTSAYNEQFF.